These 17 T cell receptor beta chains were sequenced from one sample in a study of blood T cell repertoires in COVID-19. Here immunoSEQ multiplex PCR was the method, and the copy in TCRdb shows in-frame clones only, minus some. This table has about 110,000 clones, about 89% appearing once. The sample taken for sequencing was peripheral blood. These receptors were obtained from a woman in her 30s with acute or convalescent COVID-19.

This chain links TRBV4-1 with TRBJ1-2; TRBD1 aligns across 7 bases. Losses at the gene ends were 2 bases for V and 3 bases for J; bases not matched to a gene: 9. This CDR3 is built from 16 residues. Per germline, CDR1 MGHRA and CDR2 YSYEKL. CDR3 sequence (DNA): TGCGCCAGCAGCCAACGAACCACAGGGGAGGACTATGGCTACACCTTC. Its protein product is CASSQRTTGEDYGYTF.

This clone was found a few times. This chain links TRBV4-2 with TRBJ2-5; 7 nucleotides match TRBD1. This CDR3 spans 14 amino acids. The V and J ends lost 1 base and 5 bases, in that order; junction bases with no gene match: 4. Germline V CDR1 and CDR2: LGHNA, YNFKEQ. The DNA for the CDR3 is TGTGCCAGCAGCCAAGGACAGGGTGTGGAGACCCAGTACTTC. The encoded protein is CASSQGQGVETQYF.

The rearrangement uses TRBV4-3 and TRBJ2-6; the D gene is possibly TRBD2 (6 bases). This CDR3 is built from 17 residues. CDR1 and CDR2 (germline): LGHNA, YSLEER. V was cut by 0 bases and J by 0 bases, with 9 bases left in between. The CDR3 is CASSQDWEASGANVLTF. CDR3 coding DNA: TGCGCCAGCAGCCAAGATTGGGAGGCCTCTGGGGCCAACGTCCTGACTTTC.

This clone was detected only once. CDR3 bases: TGTGCCAGCAGTCCAGGGCCAGCCTACGAGCAGTACTTC. This translates into CASSPGPAYEQYF. The chain uses TRBV27 and TRBJ2-7, with TRBD1 as a possible D gene (5 bases). The germline CDR1 and CDR2 sequences are MNHEY and SMNVEV (reference sequence). Trimming shortened V by 5 bases and J by 2 bases, and 10 bases separated the two germline ends. This CDR3 has 13 residues.

As DNA, the CDR3 is TGTGCCAGCAGTTTGAACCCCCTCCGGGGCACCATATATTTT. Residues: CASSLNPLRGTIYF. The V gene is TRBV28, the J gene TRBJ1-3, with no clear D. The CDR3 is made up of 14 amino acids. V shed 3 bases and J shed 9 bases, with 15 bases lying between them. Germline CDR1 MDHEN, CDR2 SYDVKM.

This clone showed up just a few times. V and J are TRBV11-2 and TRBJ1-3; D call uncertain. The V end lost 2 bases, the J end lost 0 bases, and 11 bases lay between the germline ends. Germline CDR1 SGHAT, CDR2 FQNNGV. This CDR3 contains 16 residues. Here the CDR3 reads CASSLRQQNSGNTIYF. The CDR3, as DNA: TGTGCCAGCAGCTTAAGACAACAGAACTCTGGAAACACCATATATTTT.

The genes are TRBV5-6 and TRBJ1-5; the D gene is possibly TRBD1 (6 bases). This CDR3 has 14 residues. Trimming took 4 bases from V and 2 from J, leaving 10 bases between them. From germline, CDR1 is SGHDT and CDR2 YYEEEE. CDR3 sequence: CASSRRTGNQPQHF. CDR3 coding DNA: TGTGCCAGCAGCAGGAGGACAGGCAATCAGCCCCAGCATTTT.

The chain employs TRBV10-1 and TRBJ1-1; no firm D call. Germline V CDR1 and CDR2: WNHNN, SYGVQD (reference sequence). V was shortened by 4 bases and J by 1 base, with 13 bases between the two germline ends. The CDR3 extends over 15 amino acids. Here the CDR3 DNA reads TGCGCCAGCAGTGGTTTTACGCGGGGGAACACTGAAGCTTTCTTT. This gives the protein CASSGFTRGNTEAFF.

V gene TRBV4-1 combines with J gene TRBJ1-2; the D gene is possibly TRBD1 (6 bases). Between the trimmed V and J ends, which lost 6 bases and 2 bases, there was a span of 13 bases. The CDR3 has 14 amino acids. The germline V gene has CDR1 MGHRA and CDR2 YSYEKL. CDR3 loop: CASRAGTPNYGYTF. CDR3 in DNA: TGCGCCAGCAGAGCCGGGACACCGAACTATGGCTACACCTTC.

The rearrangement joins TRBV9 to TRBJ1-2; TRBD1 is a possible D gene (5 bases). Deletions cut 3 bases from V and 4 bases from J, with 13 bases between. Per the germline V gene, CDR1 is SGDLS and CDR2 is YYNGEE. The CDR3 runs to 14 residues. The CDR3 region is CASSGDWTFYGYTF. DNA of the CDR3: TGTGCCAGCAGCGGGGACTGGACCTTCTATGGCTACACCTTC.

The rearrangement links TRBV19 to TRBJ1-5, with TRBD1 identical over 9 bases. The trim removed 6 bases at V and 4 bases at J, leaving 1 base unmatched. The CDR3 consists of 13 residues. CDR1 and CDR2 (germline): LNHDA, SQIVND (reference sequence). This chain's CDR3 is CASSGTGNQPQHF. CDR3 nucleotide sequence: TGTGCCAGTAGCGGGACAGGGAATCAGCCCCAGCATTTT.

The chain has TRBV6-5 and TRBJ1-2, with 8 bases that match TRBD1. V dropped 2 bases and J dropped 8; count of bases not matched to a gene: 10. Germline CDR1 MNHEY, CDR2 SVGAGI. The CDR3 is made up of 15 amino acids. The CDR3 region has the DNA TGTGCCAGCAGTTACCCCGGGACAGGACTTCGAGGCTACACCTTC. This codes for CASSYPGTGLRGYTF.

V gene TRBV7-3 combines with J gene TRBJ1-2; 12 bases line up with TRBD1. This CDR3 has 15 amino acids. The germline gives CDR1 SGHTA, CDR2 FQGTGA. V gave up 4 bases and J gave up 8 bases; unmatched junction bases: 8. The CDR3 nucleotides are TGTGCCAGCAGCTCAACTGGGACAGGGGGCGCCGGCTACACCTTC. Translating it yields CASSSTGTGGAGYTF. Drawing the rest from reference TRBV7-3 and TRBJ1-2, the complete variable domain is GAGVSQTPSNKVTEKGKYVELRCDPISGHTALYWYRQSLGQGPEFLIYFQGTGAADDSGLPNDRFFAVRPEGSVSTLKIQRTERGDSAVYLCASSSTGTGGAGYTFGSGTRLTVV.

The chain employs TRBV14 and TRBJ1-1, with a possible D match to TRBD1 (5 bases). Looked up from germline, CDR1 is SGHDN and CDR2 is FVKESK. This CDR3 is built from 14 residues. Trimming pared 1 base from V and 6 bases from J, leaving 12 bases between. This chain's CDR3 is CASSQGGSVAEAFF. CDR3 bases: TGTGCCAGCAGCCAAGGGGGCAGCGTGGCTGAAGCTTTCTTT.

The chain couples TRBV5-1 to TRBJ2-1, with D perhaps TRBD1 (6 bases). Germline V gives CDR1 SGHRS, CDR2 YFSETQ. The V gene lost 3 bases and the J gene lost 7 bases, with 29 bases spanning the gap. The CDR3 runs to 19 residues. In DNA, the CDR3 is TGCGCCAGCAGCTCCCTACCGACTAAGGGGGTGGGTGATATGAATGAGCAGTTCTTC. Translating it yields CASSSLPTKGVGDMNEQFF.

The V and J genes are TRBV27 and TRBJ1-2, with D perhaps matching TRBD1 (5 bases). The CDR3 loop spans 13 amino acids. CDR1 and CDR2 (germline): MNHEY, SMNVEV (reference sequence). The ends were cut back, 2 bases at V and 8 bases at J, with 12 bases in the middle. The CDR3 region is CASSLQGSRGYTF. CDR3 DNA sequence: TGTGCCAGCAGTTTACAGGGATCACGGGGCTACACCTTC.

The V gene is TRBV11-1, the J gene TRBJ1-6, with 8 bases identical to TRBD1. Looked up from germline, CDR1 is SGHAT and CDR2 is FQDESV (reference sequence). The CDR3 spans 15 residues. V lost 8 bases and J lost 4; bases outside the gene matches: 7. CDR3 residues: CASSGQGNYNSPLHF. The CDR3 nucleotides are TGTGCCAGCTCCGGACAGGGAAATTATAATTCACCCCTCCACTTT.